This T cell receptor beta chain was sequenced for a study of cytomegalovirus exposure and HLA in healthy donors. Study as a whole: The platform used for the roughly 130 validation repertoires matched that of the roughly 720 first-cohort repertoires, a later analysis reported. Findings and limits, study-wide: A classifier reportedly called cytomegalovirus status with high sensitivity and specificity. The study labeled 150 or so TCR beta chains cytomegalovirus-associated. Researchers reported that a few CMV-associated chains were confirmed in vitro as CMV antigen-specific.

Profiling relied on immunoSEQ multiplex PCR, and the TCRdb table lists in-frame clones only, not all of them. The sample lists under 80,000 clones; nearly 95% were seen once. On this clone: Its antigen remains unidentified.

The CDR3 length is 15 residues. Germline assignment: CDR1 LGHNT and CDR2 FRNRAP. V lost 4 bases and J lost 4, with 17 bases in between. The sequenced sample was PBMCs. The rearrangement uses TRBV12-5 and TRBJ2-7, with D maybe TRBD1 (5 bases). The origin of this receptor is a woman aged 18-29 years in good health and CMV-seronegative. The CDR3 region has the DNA TGTGCTAGTGGTTCGACAGCCCCCATATCATACGAGCAGTACTTC. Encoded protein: CASGSTAPISYEQYF.